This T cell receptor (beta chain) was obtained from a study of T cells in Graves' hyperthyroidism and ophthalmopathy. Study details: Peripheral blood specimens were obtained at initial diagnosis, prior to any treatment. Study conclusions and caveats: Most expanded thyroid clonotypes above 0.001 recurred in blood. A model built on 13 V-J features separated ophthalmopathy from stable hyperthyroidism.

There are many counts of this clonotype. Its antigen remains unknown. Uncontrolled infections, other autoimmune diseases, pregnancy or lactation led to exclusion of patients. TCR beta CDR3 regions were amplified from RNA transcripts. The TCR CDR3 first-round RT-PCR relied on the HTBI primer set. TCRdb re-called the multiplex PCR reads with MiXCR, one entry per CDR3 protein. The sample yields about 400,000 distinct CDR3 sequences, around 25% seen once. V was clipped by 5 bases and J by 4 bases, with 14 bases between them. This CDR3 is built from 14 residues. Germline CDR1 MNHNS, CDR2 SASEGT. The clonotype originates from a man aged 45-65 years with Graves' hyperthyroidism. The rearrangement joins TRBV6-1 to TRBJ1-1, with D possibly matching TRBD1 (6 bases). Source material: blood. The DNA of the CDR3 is TGTGCCAGCAGTAGCCACAGGGTGGGCACTGAAGCTTTCTTT. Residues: CASSSHRVGTEAFF.